The 31 T cell receptor beta chains below come from one sample, sequenced in a study of blood T cells in healthy people across ages. Then a second PCR, running about 6 to 12 cycles, was carried out with a sample-barcoded 5' primer and a J-beta primer mix. Using its own MiXCR run on the 5' RACE reads, TCRdb lists one record per CDR3 protein. Among about 1.6 million distinct CDR3 sequences listed, about 31% were seen once. Sequencing was carried out using blood. All receptors come from a woman aged 30 to 39 in good health.

The chain combines TRBV12-3 or TRBV12-4 with TRBJ2-2; D is ambiguous. Trimming stripped 2 bases from V and 5 bases from J, with 15 bases between. The CDR3 spans 16 residues. The CDR3 bases are TGTGCCAGCAGTTTAAAGAGGCACGGTGTGACCGGGGAGCTGTTTTTT. Its protein product is CASSLKRHGVTGELFF.

This clonotype has more than one count but fewer than ten. The rearrangement joins TRBV30 to TRBJ2-7, with D uncertain. This CDR3 comprises 13 residues. Trimming pared 2 bases from V and 0 bases from J, leaving 8 bases between. Looked up from germline, CDR1 is GTSNPN and CDR2 is SVGIG (reference sequence). This CDR3 is CAWSFDGSYEQYF. CDR3 coding DNA: TGTGCCTGGAGTTTTGACGGCTCCTACGAGCAGTACTTC.

This clonotype was seen a few times. This chain uses TRBV20-1 with TRBJ2-4; 7 nucleotides agree with TRBD2. Germline values: CDR1 DFQATT, CDR2 SNEGSKA (reference sequence). J gave up 1 base and V 6 bases, and 3 bases lay outside the gene matches. The CDR3 extends over 13 amino acids. Here the CDR3 reads CSASGTAKNIQYF. CDR3 coding DNA: TGCAGTGCCAGCGGGACGGCCAAAAACATTCAGTACTTC.

This chain links TRBV10-3 with TRBJ2-3; no clear D gene. Germline V lookup: CDR1 ENHRY, CDR2 SYGVKD. Trimming removed 4 bases from V and 0 bases from J, with 8 bases in between. This CDR3 has 14 residues. The CDR3 nucleotides read TGTGCCATCAGTGGCGAATCTAGCACAGATACGCAGTATTTT. As protein: CAISGESSTDTQYF.

This clonotype showed up many times. This sequence joins TRBV20-1 and TRBJ1-6, with TRBD1 as a possible D gene (5 bases). Germline-derived CDR1 and CDR2 are DFQATT and SNEGSKA (reference sequence). The CDR3 runs to 13 residues. Trimming shortened V by 8 bases and J by 6 bases, and 14 bases separated the two germline ends. CDR3 amino acids: CSSRQRTNSPLHF. CDR3 in DNA: TGCAGTTCCCGACAGCGTACTAATTCACCCCTCCACTTT.

The chain joins TRBV5-1 to TRBJ1-2; TRBD1 agrees at 8 bases. V lost 3 bases to trimming and J lost 5 bases; unmatched junction nucleotides: 6. Germline V gene data show CDR1 as SGHRS and CDR2 as YFSETQ. The CDR3 is made up of 14 amino acids. For the CDR3, the DNA is TGCGCCAGCAGCTCGGACAGGGTGGAATATGGCTACACCTTC. Its protein product is CASSSDRVEYGYTF.

This clonotype was seen a few times. The chain links TRBV9 to TRBJ2-4; 9 bases are a match to TRBD1. Germline V gene lookup returns CDR1 SGDLS and CDR2 YYNGEE. Losses at the gene ends were 0 bases for V and 4 bases for J; bases not matched to a gene: 2. There are 15 residues in the CDR3. The CDR3 bases are TGTGCCAGCAGCGTAGATGGGACAGGGAAAAACATTCAGTACTTC. This codes for CASSVDGTGKNIQYF.

The CDR3 DNA is TGTGCCAGCAGCGCTGGACTAGCGGGAGGGATAGATACGCAGTATTTT. Its translation is CASSAGLAGGIDTQYF. The V call is TRBV7-3, the J call TRBJ2-3, with 15 bases lining up with TRBD2. The CDR3 contains 16 residues. V dropped 5 bases and J dropped 5; count of bases not matched to a gene: 5. Germline-derived CDR1 and CDR2 are SGHTA and FQGTGA.

This clonotype was seen only a few times. This chain links TRBV20-1 with TRBJ2-1, with 9 bases that match TRBD2. The ends lost 4 bases at V and 7 bases at J; junction bases unmatched: 8. Germline values: CDR1 DFQATT, CDR2 SNEGSKA (reference sequence). CDR3 length equals 14 residues. The CDR3 DNA reads as TGCAGTGCTAAAATAGCGGGGGTTGGAAATGAGCAGTTCTTC. Translating it yields CSAKIAGVGNEQFF.

A single count supports this clonotype. The genes are TRBV11-2 and TRBJ2-7; 7 nucleotides agree with TRBD1. Germline CDR1 and CDR2: SGHAT and FQNNGV. J lost 1 base, V lost 3 bases, and 9 bases had no gene match. This CDR3 spans 16 amino acids. CDR3 sequence reads: CASSLTDDRESYEQYF. In DNA form, the CDR3 reads TGTGCCAGCAGCTTGACTGACGACAGGGAATCCTACGAGCAGTACTTC.

This clonotype was counted a few times. CDR3 sequence: CATSDSRDRVGYEQYF. The CDR3 nucleotides read TGTGCCACCAGTGACTCCCGGGACAGGGTCGGCTACGAGCAGTACTTC. J is TRBJ2-7 and V is TRBV24-1; TRBD1 matches 9 bases. The ends lost 4 bases at V and 3 bases at J; junction bases unmatched: 9. Germline V gives CDR1 KGHDR, CDR2 SFDVKD. CDR3 size: 16 residues.

This chain links TRBV6-5 with TRBJ1-2; D might be TRBD1 (5 bases). The V end lost 6 bases, the J end lost 0 bases, and 11 bases lay between the germline ends. The CDR3 extends over 14 amino acids. Germline lookup yields CDR1 MNHEY and CDR2 SVGAGI. The CDR3 region is CASRRGLANYGYTF. CDR3 nucleotide sequence: TGTGCCAGCAGGCGGGGGTTGGCTAACTATGGCTACACCTTC.

This clonotype has more than one count but fewer than ten. The genes are TRBV3-1 and TRBJ2-3, with a tentative D call TRBD2 (5 bases). In germline, CDR1 is LGHDT, CDR2 YNNKEL (reference sequence). V gave up 0 bases and J gave up 6 bases, with 10 bases separating them. This CDR3 is 14 amino acids long. The CDR3 loop is CASSQDGGGDTQYF. The DNA for the CDR3 is TGTGCCAGCAGCCAAGACGGTGGAGGCGATACGCAGTATTTT.

The chain links TRBV7-8 to TRBJ1-1; no reliable D call. The germline V gene encodes CDR1 SGHVS and CDR2 FQNEAQ. V was pared by 9 bases and J by 0 bases, with 20 bases between. The CDR3 totals 16 residues. CDR3 sequence reads: CASEEGGNPMNTEAFF. CDR3 DNA: TGTGCCAGTGAAGAGGGCGGGAATCCCATGAACACTGAAGCTTTCTTT.

This clonotype was observed a handful of times. The chain combines TRBV3-1 with TRBJ2-1; 7 positions match TRBD2. The germline V gene has CDR1 LGHDT and CDR2 YNNKEL (reference sequence). Trimming took 3 bases from V and 6 from J; bases not matched to a gene: 5. This CDR3 is built from 14 residues. The CDR3 loop is CASSHAGVFNEQFF. The CDR3 nucleotides read TGTGCCAGCAGCCACGCGGGAGTCTTCAATGAGCAGTTCTTC.

This clonotype was detected ten times or more. V is TRBV7-2 and J is TRBJ2-3, with 10 bases lining up with TRBD1. The CDR3 spans 14 residues. V lost 3 bases to trimming and J lost 6 bases; unmatched junction nucleotides: 3. CDR1 and CDR2 from the germline V gene are SGHTA and FQGNSA. The CDR3 DNA is TGTGCCAGCAGCTTTGGACAGGGGGGGGATACGCAGTATTTT. This gives the protein CASSFGQGGDTQYF.

This chain joins TRBV7-2 and TRBJ1-2; D might be TRBD1 (5 bases). Germline V lookup: CDR1 SGHTA, CDR2 FQGNSA. Deletions cut 4 bases from V and 8 bases from J, with 14 bases between. There are 13 residues in the CDR3. CDR3 sequence (DNA): TGTGCCAGCAGCTACCCCCTCAGGGTAGGCTACACCTTC. This translates into CASSYPLRVGYTF.

This clonotype was detected many times. The rearrangement links TRBV7-6 to TRBJ2-7; TRBD1 agrees at 7 bases. The V segment lost 4 bases and the J segment 1 base; nucleotides outside the gene matches: 4. The CDR3 totals 14 residues. Germline values: CDR1 SGHVS, CDR2 FNYEAQ. CDR3: CASSSRDRSYEQYF. The CDR3 nucleotides are TGTGCCAGCAGCTCCCGGGACAGATCCTACGAGCAGTACTTC.

The rearrangement links TRBV27 to TRBJ1-1, with a possible D match to TRBD1 (6 bases). Trimming pared 2 bases from V and 4 bases from J, leaving 8 bases between. Germline V gives CDR1 MNHEY, CDR2 SMNVEV (reference sequence). This CDR3 contains 13 residues. CDR3 amino acids: CASSLTGCTEAFF. The CDR3 region has the DNA TGTGCCAGCAGTTTAACAGGGTGCACTGAAGCTTTCTTT.

This chain links TRBV7-3 with TRBJ2-3; D is unresolved. The V end lost 5 bases, the J end lost 1 base, and 10 bases lay between the germline ends. This CDR3 has 14 amino acids. The germline V gene encodes CDR1 SGHTA and CDR2 FQGTGA. The DNA of the CDR3 is TGTGCCAGCAGCCGACTGCTGGGCACAGATACGCAGTATTTT. This translates into CASSRLLGTDTQYF.

This clonotype showed up just once. This chain links TRBV5-1 with TRBJ2-1; 11 nucleotides align to TRBD2. Trimming took 4 bases from V and 0 from J; bases not matched to a gene: 3. The CDR3 extends over 16 amino acids. Germline CDR1 is SGHRS and CDR2 is YFSETQ. CDR3 sequence: CASSTGLAVSYNEQFF. For the CDR3, the DNA is TGCGCCAGCAGCACGGGACTAGCGGTCTCCTACAATGAGCAGTTCTTC.

This rearrangement joins TRBV7-9 to TRBJ1-1; D remains unclear. V lost 5 bases, J lost 0 bases, and 7 bases lay in between. Germline V lookup: CDR1 SEHNR, CDR2 FQNEAQ (reference sequence). This CDR3 has 13 amino acids. Written as DNA, the CDR3 is TGTGCCAGCAGCCCCCAGCTGAACACTGAAGCTTTCTTT. Amino acid sequence: CASSPQLNTEAFF. The whole variable domain, remainder taken from reference TRBV7-9 and TRBJ1-1, is DTGVSQNPRHKITKRGQNVTFRCDPISEHNRLYWYRQTLGQGPEFLTYFQNEAQLEKSRLLSDRFSAERPKGSFSTLEIQRTEQGDSAMYLCASSPQLNTEAFFGQGTRLTVV.

This clonotype has more than one count but fewer than ten. The chain is built from TRBV4-1 and TRBJ2-3; maybe TRBD2 (5 bases). The CDR3 extends over 18 amino acids. Trimming took off 4 bases at V and 2 bases at J, with 22 bases between the two ends. Germline-derived CDR1 and CDR2 are MGHRA and YSYEKL. CDR3 nucleotides: TGCGCCAGCAGCCTGATGGGAGTGCCCCGGGTCTCCACAGATACGCAGTATTTT. Protein: CASSLMGVPRVSTDTQYF.

The V gene is TRBV20-1, the J gene TRBJ2-5; D is uncertain. Trimming cost V 3 bases and J 1 base, with 15 bases left between them. This CDR3 contains 15 residues. Germline V lookup: CDR1 DFQATT, CDR2 SNEGSKA (reference sequence). CDR3 in amino acids: CSARGFKGPQETQYF. DNA of the CDR3: TGCAGTGCTAGGGGCTTCAAGGGCCCCCAAGAGACCCAGTACTTC.

The chain couples TRBV6-1 to TRBJ2-1; D is unclear. The CDR3 length is 16 residues. V was clipped by 2 bases and J by 2 bases, with 13 bases between them. Per germline, CDR1 MNHNS and CDR2 SASEGT. The CDR3 spells CASSELGLGPYNEQFF. CDR3 bases: TGTGCCAGCAGTGAATTAGGGCTGGGCCCCTACAATGAGCAGTTCTTC.

The chain links TRBV6-1 to TRBJ2-6; 7 nucleotides agree with TRBD1. Unmatched junction bases numbered 11, after V lost 7 bases and J lost 2 bases. CDR1 and CDR2 (germline): MNHNS, SASEGT. This CDR3 is 17 amino acids long. As DNA, the CDR3 is TGTGCCAGCAACCTTCGCCGAGGGGGCACTGGGGCCAACGTCCTGACTTTC. Translating gives CASNLRRGGTGANVLTF.

This sequence joins TRBV6-5 and TRBJ2-2; 8 nucleotides match TRBD2. Germline V gene lookup returns CDR1 MNHEY and CDR2 SVGAGI. The length of the CDR3 is 15 residues. Trimming at V came to 7 bases and at J to 4 bases, leaving 8 bases not matched to a gene. As DNA, the CDR3 is TGTGCCAGCAAGGGTCACGGGGGGGGCACCGGGGAGCTGTTTTTT. Its protein product is CASKGHGGGTGELFF.

This clonotype was seen more than once but under ten times. The chain couples TRBV10-1 to TRBJ2-1; 8 nucleotides match TRBD1. Germline-derived CDR1 and CDR2 are WNHNN and SYGVQD (reference sequence). The V gene end was trimmed by 8 bases and the J gene end by 9 bases; junction bases not matched to a gene: 12. This CDR3 region has 14 residues. In DNA, the CDR3 is TGCGCCAGCTCAAGGGACAGGCGGGACGGTGAGCAGTTCTTC. It specifies CASSRDRRDGEQFF.

V gene TRBV20-1 combines with J gene TRBJ1-2; D is unclear. Trimming took off 0 bases at V and 0 bases at J, with 20 bases between the two ends. Germline CDR1 and CDR2: DFQATT and SNEGSKA (reference sequence). The CDR3 is made up of 18 amino acids. The CDR3 DNA is TGCAGTGCTAGAGATGTGGGGAGGCCGGTATTAGCTAACTATGGCTACACCTTC. Translation: CSARDVGRPVLANYGYTF.

Ten or more counts support this clonotype. The chain employs TRBV10-3 and TRBJ2-7; no clear D gene. The germline V gene encodes CDR1 ENHRY and CDR2 SYGVKD. V was trimmed by 2 bases and J by 4 bases, leaving 6 bases between them. The CDR3 covers 12 residues. CDR3 sequence reads: CAISEGRYEQYF. CDR3 in DNA: TGTGCCATCAGTGAGGGCCGGTACGAGCAGTACTTC.

The genes are TRBV10-3 and TRBJ2-7; tentatively, D is TRBD1 (5 bases). The CDR3 totals 13 residues. V was cut by 4 bases and J by 0 bases, with 7 bases left in between. Germline V gene data show CDR1 as ENHRY and CDR2 as SYGVKD. CDR3 DNA: TGTGCCATCAGTGGACAGAACTCCTACGAGCAGTACTTC. Residues: CAISGQNSYEQYF.